This T cell receptor beta chain originates from a study of blood T cell repertoires in COVID-19 (TCRdb year 2020). Regarding the research as a whole: Samples covering the acute and convalescent phases of COVID-19 were provided by collaborators in the United States, Italy and Spain. Deeply sampled blood TCRbeta repertoires from subjects exposed to, actively infected with, or recovered from COVID-19 were included in the dataset. Samples came from the ongoing ImmuneRACE study (first 160 participants) plus 1,254 subjects from 6 global collaborators. The repertoires were released in a freely available public database intended as a resource for research on the immune response to SARS-CoV-2. Where available, HLA class I and class II types were obtained from metadata supplied by the sample provider rather than from assay-based typing. Sample metadata almost always included a de-identified subject ID, COVID-19 status, age in years and sex. The material from the prospective study consisted of cDNA or gDNA derived from T cells, B-cell-depleted T cells, or PBMCs. Overall results and qualifications from the work: The quantity of clinical and demographic metadata differed by source and by participant and was supplied without curation.

Each collaborating institution followed its own protocols to collect whole blood in K2EDTA tubes. Collaborator samples were shipped for TCRbeta analysis as frozen whole blood, isolated PBMCs, or DNA extracted from either sample type. The immunoSEQ Assay, a bias-controlled multiplex PCR, was used to amplify TCRbeta CDR3 regions from genomic DNA. The paper's data handling went like this. The number of nucleated cells in each sample was estimated from the amplification of reference gene primers within the assay. To quantify the absolute abundance of each unique TCRbeta CDR3 rearrangement, sequence reads were collapsed and filtered. For each sample, productive Simpson clonality was calculated as the square root of Simpson's diversity index across productive rearrangements. Drawn from immuneACCESS, this table holds only the in-frame rearrangements with V and J called that TCRdb kept. Clones are partly lost; checked studies trace under half to an unresolved V gene and leave the rest unexplained. The D gene and trimming were derived from the DNA, and the V and J assignments and clone size from that table. Across this sample there are roughly 250,000 clones, with around four fifths seen only once. Clones ranked in the top ten supply around 6.8% of the sample.

V and J lose 3 bases and 4 bases, and a span of 13 bases separates them. From cysteine to phenylalanine, the CDR3 is 14 amino acids long. Solely the CDR3 DNA is kept, with 42 bases framed from the first base. The germline V gene (reference sequence) gives CDR1 as DFQATT and CDR2 as SNEGSKA. Points on this clone: Its target antigen remains unknown. No base-level quality is on record; no much larger clone is a single base apart.

Specimen: peripheral blood. This chain is built from TRBV20-1 and TRBJ1-3, with no confident D gene call. The sequence derives from a woman aged 60-75 years with active or convalescent COVID-19. The DNA is TGCAGTGCTAGTTCTCTGGTCCTAGGAAACACCATATATTTT. This sequence encodes CSASSLVLGNTIYF.